This is a list of T cell receptor beta chains from one sample in a study of Ad26.COV2.S vaccination and SARS-CoV-2 variants. The repertoire was sequenced with immunoSEQ multiplex PCR; TCRdb's copy has only in-frame clones and lacks some. The sample holds under 150,000 clones, roughly 90% seen once. Sequencing used peripheral blood, obtained after recovery from COVID-19. The receptor source for this set is a human donor who had recovered from COVID-19. CDR3s include the opening cysteine and the closing phenylalanine or tryptophan. The order of the fields is CDR3 length, V gene, D gene, J gene, clone size, CDR3 DNA, CDR3 protein. The D gene is left open where the match is weak. Part of the rows lack a size; the others show once, few, many or a class for expanded clones.

len: 14
v_gene: TRBV9
d_gene: .
j_gene: TRBJ1-4
abundance: .
CDR3nt: TGTGCCAGCAGCGTAGAACAGACTAATGAAAAACTGTTTTTT
CDR3aa: CASSVEQTNEKLFF

len: 12
v_gene: TRBV27
d_gene: .
j_gene: TRBJ2-7
abundance: .
CDR3nt: TGTGCCAGCAGTCCCCAGGGTGGTGAGCAGTACTTC
CDR3aa: CASSPQGGEQYF

len: 13
v_gene: TRBV18
d_gene: .
j_gene: TRBJ1-5
abundance: .
CDR3nt: TGTGCCAGCTCACCACTGCGACAAAATGTCCAGCATTTT
CDR3aa: CASSPLRQNVQHF

len: 13
v_gene: TRBV7-2
d_gene: .
j_gene: TRBJ1-2
abundance: .
CDR3nt: TGTGCCAGCAGCTCTTACAGGGACTATGGCTACACCTTC
CDR3aa: CASSSYRDYGYTF

len: 16
v_gene: TRBV4-3
d_gene: .
j_gene: TRBJ1-6
abundance: .
CDR3nt: TGCGCCAGCAGCCAAGATCCGAGCTCCTATAATTCACCCCTCCACTTT
CDR3aa: CASSQDPSSYNSPLHF

len: 15
v_gene: TRBV11-2
d_gene: TRBD1
j_gene: TRBJ1-5
abundance: .
CDR3nt: TGTGCCAGCAGCCTCGGACAGGCGAGCAATCAGCCCCAGCATTTT
CDR3aa: CASSLGQASNQPQHF

len: 15
v_gene: TRBV4-3
d_gene: .
j_gene: TRBJ2-2
abundance: .
CDR3nt: TGCGCCAGCAGCCAAGTAACACCGGGGCACGGGGAGCTGTTTTTT
CDR3aa: CASSQVTPGHGELFF

len: 14
v_gene: TRBV2
d_gene: .
j_gene: TRBJ1-5
abundance: .
CDR3nt: TGTGCCAGCAGTGAAGCGTTTGAGGGTCAGCCCCAGCATTTT
CDR3aa: CASSEAFEGQPQHF

len: 15
v_gene: TRBV6-5
d_gene: TRBD2
j_gene: TRBJ2-7
abundance: .
CDR3nt: TGTGCCAGCAGTTACCCCGGGGGGGCCCCCATCGAGCAGTACTTC
CDR3aa: CASSYPGGAPIEQYF

len: 15
v_gene: TRBV5-6
d_gene: TRBD1
j_gene: TRBJ2-4
abundance: .
CDR3nt: TGTGCCAGCAGCCACCGACAGGGAATTTCTAACATTCAGTACTTC
CDR3aa: CASSHRQGISNIQYF

len: 14
v_gene: TRBV4-1
d_gene: .
j_gene: TRBJ1-1
abundance: .
CDR3nt: TGCGCCAGCAGCCAAGTGGGGGGTAACACTGAAGCTTTCTTT
CDR3aa: CASSQVGGNTEAFF

len: 14
v_gene: TRBV28
d_gene: TRBD1
j_gene: TRBJ2-3
abundance: .
CDR3nt: TGTGCCAGCGGCTCGACAGGGCCGGCAGATACGCAGTATTTT
CDR3aa: CASGSTGPADTQYF

len: 16
v_gene: TRBV5-6
d_gene: TRBD2
j_gene: TRBJ2-3
abundance: .
CDR3nt: TGTGCCAGCACCTTTCTTGGGCTAGCGGGGGGATATACGCAGTATTTT
CDR3aa: CASTFLGLAGGYTQYF

len: 20
v_gene: TRBV28
d_gene: .
j_gene: TRBJ2-3
abundance: .
CDR3nt: TGTGCCAGCAGTCCATCTCTGTCTCGCTGGGGGCCTTCGAGCACAGATACGCAGTATTTT
CDR3aa: CASSPSLSRWGPSSTDTQYF

len: 12
v_gene: TRBV12-3/TRBV12-4
d_gene: .
j_gene: TRBJ1-2
abundance: .
CDR3nt: TGTGCCAGCAGACTCGGAGCGTTAGGCTACACCTTC
CDR3aa: CASRLGALGYTF

len: 15
v_gene: TRBV27
d_gene: TRBD1
j_gene: TRBJ2-2
abundance: .
CDR3nt: TGTGCCAGCTCGCCCGGGGACAGGTATACCGGGGAGCTGTTTTTT
CDR3aa: CASSPGDRYTGELFF

len: 16
v_gene: TRBV29-1
d_gene: .
j_gene: TRBJ2-5
abundance: .
CDR3nt: TGCAGCGTTGCCCCTCCCAACAGGGAGCCACAAGAGACCCAGTACTTC
CDR3aa: CSVAPPNREPQETQYF

len: 16
v_gene: TRBV7-2
d_gene: TRBD1
j_gene: TRBJ1-5
abundance: once
CDR3nt: TGTGCCAGCAGCAGAGGGACAGGGGGAAGAGATCAGCCCCAGCATTTT
CDR3aa: CASSRGTGGRDQPQHF

len: 10
v_gene: TRBV29-1
d_gene: .
j_gene: TRBJ2-1
abundance: .
CDR3nt: TGCAGCGTTGATGTCCATGAGCAGTTCTTC
CDR3aa: CSVDVHEQFF

len: 16
v_gene: TRBV28
d_gene: .
j_gene: TRBJ2-1
abundance: .
CDR3nt: TGTGCCAGCAGTTTAAAATGGCAGGGCAGAGCTGATGAGCAGTTCTTC
CDR3aa: CASSLKWQGRADEQFF

len: 16
v_gene: TRBV18
d_gene: TRBD1
j_gene: TRBJ1-3
abundance: .
CDR3nt: TGTGCCAGCTCACTCGGGACAGGAGGCTCTGGAAACACCATATATTTT
CDR3aa: CASSLGTGGSGNTIYF

len: 13
v_gene: TRBV7-2
d_gene: .
j_gene: TRBJ2-5
abundance: .
CDR3nt: TGTGCCAGCAGCTTTGACGTTTTGGGCGAGGGGTACTTC
CDR3aa: CASSFDVLGEGYF

len: 14
v_gene: TRBV5-1
d_gene: .
j_gene: TRBJ1-3
abundance: few
CDR3nt: TGCGCCAGCAGCTCCGCGGCAAGCGGAAACACCATATATTTT
CDR3aa: CASSSAASGNTIYF

len: 19
v_gene: TRBV4-1
d_gene: TRBD1
j_gene: TRBJ1-4
abundance: few
CDR3nt: TGCGCCAGCAGCCAAGGGCTTCTCCAGGGGGCATCTACTAATGAAAAACTGTTTTTT
CDR3aa: CASSQGLLQGASTNEKLFF

len: 12
v_gene: TRBV10-1
d_gene: .
j_gene: TRBJ1-5
abundance: once
CDR3nt: TGCGCCAGCAGTGAGGGAAATCAGCCCCAGCATTTT
CDR3aa: CASSEGNQPQHF

len: 15
v_gene: TRBV10-3
d_gene: .
j_gene: TRBJ2-7
abundance: .
CDR3nt: TGTGCCATCAGTTCTCCTGACCACGTCTCCTACGAGCAGTACTTC
CDR3aa: CAISSPDHVSYEQYF

len: 15
v_gene: TRBV6-1
d_gene: TRBD1
j_gene: TRBJ1-3
abundance: .
CDR3nt: TGTGCCAGCAGTGAACGGGGACAGGCGATAAACACCATATATTTT
CDR3aa: CASSERGQAINTIYF

len: 18
v_gene: TRBV4-2
d_gene: TRBD1
j_gene: TRBJ2-7
abundance: .
CDR3nt: TGTGCCAGCAGCCAAGATATTGTAGAGACAGGGTTTTTCTACGAGCAGTACTTC
CDR3aa: CASSQDIVETGFFYEQYF

len: 15
v_gene: TRBV2
d_gene: .
j_gene: TRBJ2-3
abundance: .
CDR3nt: TGTGCCAGCAGACTTGTGCTCGGGAGCACAGATACGCAGTATTTT
CDR3aa: CASRLVLGSTDTQYF

len: 18
v_gene: TRBV19
d_gene: TRBD2
j_gene: TRBJ2-5
abundance: .
CDR3nt: TGTGCCAGTAGTACGCGACCTGGACTAGGGTACAACCAAGAGACCCAGTACTTC
CDR3aa: CASSTRPGLGYNQETQYF

len: 15
v_gene: TRBV6-5
d_gene: TRBD1
j_gene: TRBJ2-1
abundance: .
CDR3nt: TGTGCCAGCACCCTCACCGGGACAGGCGACAATGAGCAGTTCTTC
CDR3aa: CASTLTGTGDNEQFF

len: 18
v_gene: TRBV5-1
d_gene: TRBD1
j_gene: TRBJ1-5
abundance: .
CDR3nt: TGCGCCAGCGGCGGATGGACAGGGGTTGACAATAGCAATCAGCCCCAGCATTTT
CDR3aa: CASGGWTGVDNSNQPQHF

len: 15
v_gene: TRBV20-1
d_gene: .
j_gene: TRBJ2-1
abundance: .
CDR3nt: TGCAGTGCTAGTGCGGGGAAAAGGTCCTACAATGAGCAGTTCTTC
CDR3aa: CSASAGKRSYNEQFF

len: 13
v_gene: TRBV28
d_gene: .
j_gene: TRBJ1-5
abundance: .
CDR3nt: TGTGCCAGCAGGAAAACAGGGTTGCAGCCCCAGCATTTT
CDR3aa: CASRKTGLQPQHF

len: 16
v_gene: TRBV5-1
d_gene: .
j_gene: TRBJ1-1
abundance: .
CDR3nt: TGCGCCAGCTCCGGGGGCAGCTCTCTAGGGAACACTGAAGCTTTCTTT
CDR3aa: CASSGGSSLGNTEAFF

len: 15
v_gene: TRBV4-3
d_gene: .
j_gene: TRBJ2-7
abundance: .
CDR3nt: TGCGCCAGCAGCCAAGAGGCCAGTAGCTCCTACGAGCAGTACTTC
CDR3aa: CASSQEASSSYEQYF

len: 10
v_gene: TRBV10-2
d_gene: .
j_gene: TRBJ2-3
abundance: .
CDR3nt: TGCGCCAGCAGCGGAGATACGCAGTATTTT
CDR3aa: CASSGDTQYF

len: 13
v_gene: TRBV28
d_gene: .
j_gene: TRBJ1-1
abundance: .
CDR3nt: TGTGCCAGCTCCTTCGGACAGAACACTGAAGCTTTCTTT
CDR3aa: CASSFGQNTEAFF

len: 12
v_gene: TRBV7-8
d_gene: .
j_gene: TRBJ2-7
abundance: .
CDR3nt: TGTGCCAGCAGCTCCACCAGCTACGAGCAGTACTTC
CDR3aa: CASSSTSYEQYF

len: 17
v_gene: TRBV7-2
d_gene: .
j_gene: TRBJ2-7
abundance: .
CDR3nt: TGTGCCAGCAGAACGGCCCCCGGCAGGATGAGCTCCTACGAGCAGTACTTC
CDR3aa: CASRTAPGRMSSYEQYF

len: 17
v_gene: TRBV28
d_gene: TRBD2
j_gene: TRBJ2-1
abundance: .
CDR3nt: TGTGCCAGCAGTTTATTGGCTAGCGGGGGAAAGTACAATGAGCAGTTCTTC
CDR3aa: CASSLLASGGKYNEQFF

len: 15
v_gene: TRBV3-1/TRBV3-2
d_gene: .
j_gene: TRBJ1-5
abundance: .
CDR3nt: TGTGCCAGCAGACGCAGGGTCCTTAGCAATCAGCCCCAGCATTTT
CDR3aa: CASRRRVLSNQPQHF

len: 16
v_gene: TRBV7-2
d_gene: TRBD2
j_gene: TRBJ2-1
abundance: once
CDR3nt: TGTGCCAGCAGCCCGGATAGCGGGGGCACCTACAATGAGCAGTTCTTC
CDR3aa: CASSPDSGGTYNEQFF

len: 14
v_gene: TRBV7-8
d_gene: .
j_gene: TRBJ1-1
abundance: .
CDR3nt: TGTGCCGCGTGCCGGGTTGCGGGGAACACTGAAGCTTTCTTT
CDR3aa: CAACRVAGNTEAFF

len: 14
v_gene: TRBV27
d_gene: TRBD1
j_gene: TRBJ1-1
abundance: few
CDR3nt: TGTGCCAGCAGTTTAGAGACAGGGGACACTGAAGCTTTCTTT
CDR3aa: CASSLETGDTEAFF

len: 13
v_gene: TRBV4-1
d_gene: .
j_gene: TRBJ2-7
abundance: few
CDR3nt: TGCGCCAGCAGCCAAGGGGAGAGTACCGAGCAGTACTTC
CDR3aa: CASSQGESTEQYF

len: 16
v_gene: TRBV9
d_gene: .
j_gene: TRBJ1-1
abundance: .
CDR3nt: TGTGCCAGCAGCGTAGCTTCCCAGGGAGGAAGCACTGAAGCTTTCTTT
CDR3aa: CASSVASQGGSTEAFF

len: 16
v_gene: TRBV6-5
d_gene: .
j_gene: TRBJ1-2
abundance: .
CDR3nt: TGTGCCAGCAGTTCATCGGGACAACACACTTACTATGGCTACACCTTC
CDR3aa: CASSSSGQHTYYGYTF

len: 16
v_gene: TRBV5-6
d_gene: .
j_gene: TRBJ1-2
abundance: .
CDR3nt: TGTGCCAGCAGCTTGATATCCCAGGGAGCTAACTATGGCTACACCTTC
CDR3aa: CASSLISQGANYGYTF

len: 13
v_gene: TRBV7-8
d_gene: TRBD1
j_gene: TRBJ1-5
abundance: .
CDR3nt: TGTGCCAGCAGCTCTGACAGGGCTCAGCCCCAGCATTTT
CDR3aa: CASSSDRAQPQHF